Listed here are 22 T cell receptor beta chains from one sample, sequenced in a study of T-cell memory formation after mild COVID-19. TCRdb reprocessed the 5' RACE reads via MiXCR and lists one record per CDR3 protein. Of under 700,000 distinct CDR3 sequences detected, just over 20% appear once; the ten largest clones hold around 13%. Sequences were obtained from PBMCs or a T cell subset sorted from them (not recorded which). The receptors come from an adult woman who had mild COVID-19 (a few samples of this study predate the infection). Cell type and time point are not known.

The CDR3 here is CASSKLAGVGNEQFF. The DNA of the CDR3 is TGTGCCAGCAGTAAACTAGCGGGAGTAGGGAATGAGCAGTTCTTC. The V call is TRBV27, the J call TRBJ2-1, with TRBD2 matching over 11 bases. The CDR3 sequence is 15 residues long. The germline V gene encodes CDR1 MNHEY and CDR2 SMNVEV (reference sequence). Trimming cost V 5 bases and J 7 bases; bases outside gene matches: 7.

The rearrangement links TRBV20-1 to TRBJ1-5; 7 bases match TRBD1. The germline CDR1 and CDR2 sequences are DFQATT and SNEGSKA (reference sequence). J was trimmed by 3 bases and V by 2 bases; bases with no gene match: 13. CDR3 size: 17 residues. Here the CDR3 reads CSARPSNPGTVNQPQHF. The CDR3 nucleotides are TGCAGTGCTAGACCCTCTAACCCCGGGACAGTCAATCAGCCCCAGCATTTT.

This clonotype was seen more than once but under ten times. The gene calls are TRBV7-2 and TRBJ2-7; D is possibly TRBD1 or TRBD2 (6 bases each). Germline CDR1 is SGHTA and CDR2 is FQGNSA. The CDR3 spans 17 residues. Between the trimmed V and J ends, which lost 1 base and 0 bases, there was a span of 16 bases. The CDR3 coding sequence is TGTGCCAGCAGCTTAGAGGACGGGGGCTTAAGCTCCTACGAGCAGTACTTC. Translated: CASSLEDGGLSSYEQYF.

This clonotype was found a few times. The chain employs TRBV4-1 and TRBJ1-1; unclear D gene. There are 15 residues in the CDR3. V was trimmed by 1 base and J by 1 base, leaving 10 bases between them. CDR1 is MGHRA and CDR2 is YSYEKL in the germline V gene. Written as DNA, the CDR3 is TGCGCCAGCAGCCAAGTTATCCCCTCGAACACTGAAGCTTTCTTT. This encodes CASSQVIPSNTEAFF.

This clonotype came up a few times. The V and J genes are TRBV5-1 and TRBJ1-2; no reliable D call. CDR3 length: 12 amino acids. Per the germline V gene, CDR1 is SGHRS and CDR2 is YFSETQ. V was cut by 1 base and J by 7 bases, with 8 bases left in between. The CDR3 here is CASSLWRSGYTF. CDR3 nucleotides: TGCGCCAGCAGCTTGTGGAGGTCTGGCTACACCTTC.

The CDR3 DNA is TGCGCCAGCAGCTTGGAAAAAGGGGAGACTGAAGCTTTCTTT. Translating it yields CASSLEKGETEAFF. The genes are TRBV5-1 and TRBJ1-1; perhaps TRBD1 as D (5 bases). V was pared by 0 bases and J by 5 bases, with 11 bases between. The CDR3 covers 14 residues. The germline V gene encodes CDR1 SGHRS and CDR2 YFSETQ. Combining the CDR3 with reference TRBV5-1 and TRBJ1-1 gives the whole variable domain KAGVTQTPRYLIKTRGQQVTLSCSPISGHRSVSWYQQTPGQGLQFLFEYFSETQRNKGNFPGRFSGRQFSNSRSEMNVSTLELGDSALYLCASSLEKGETEAFFGQGTRLTVV.

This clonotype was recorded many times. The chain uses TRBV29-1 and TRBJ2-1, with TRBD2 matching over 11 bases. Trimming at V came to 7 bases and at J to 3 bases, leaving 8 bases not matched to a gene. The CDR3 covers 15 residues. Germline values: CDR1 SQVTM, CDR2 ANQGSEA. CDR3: CSERPLAGGYNEQFF. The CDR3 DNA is TGCAGCGAGCGTCCCCTAGCGGGAGGCTACAATGAGCAGTTCTTC.

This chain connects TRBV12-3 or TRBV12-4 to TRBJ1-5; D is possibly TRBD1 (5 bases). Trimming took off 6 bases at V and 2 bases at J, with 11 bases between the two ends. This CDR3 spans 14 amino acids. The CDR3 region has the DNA TGTGCCAGCAGGGGGCAGGTCGGCAATCAGCCCCAGCATTTT. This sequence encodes CASRGQVGNQPQHF.

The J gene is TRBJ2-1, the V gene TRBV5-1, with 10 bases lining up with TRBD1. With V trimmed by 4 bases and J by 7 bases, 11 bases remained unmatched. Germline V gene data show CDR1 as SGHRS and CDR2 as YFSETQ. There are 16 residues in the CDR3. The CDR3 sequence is CASSAKTGGIENEQFF. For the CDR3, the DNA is TGCGCCAGCAGCGCCAAGACAGGGGGCATTGAAAATGAGCAGTTCTTC.

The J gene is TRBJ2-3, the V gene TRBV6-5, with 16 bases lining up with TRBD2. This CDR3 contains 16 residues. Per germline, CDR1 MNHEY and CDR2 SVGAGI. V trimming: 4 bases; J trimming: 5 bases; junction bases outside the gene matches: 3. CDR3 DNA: TGTGCCAGCAGTTGGGGACTAGCGGGAGGGGGAGATACGCAGTATTTT. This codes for CASSWGLAGGGDTQYF.

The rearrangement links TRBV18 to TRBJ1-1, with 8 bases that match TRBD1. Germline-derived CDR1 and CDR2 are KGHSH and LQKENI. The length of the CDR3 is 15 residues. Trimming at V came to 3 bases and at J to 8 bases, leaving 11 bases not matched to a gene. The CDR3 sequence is CASSPGTGRAPEAFF. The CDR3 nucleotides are TGTGCCAGCTCACCCGGGACAGGAAGAGCACCCGAAGCTTTCTTT.

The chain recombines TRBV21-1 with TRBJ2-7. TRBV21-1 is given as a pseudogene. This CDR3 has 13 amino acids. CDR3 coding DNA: TGTGCCAGCAGCAAACAGACGGCCTACGAGCAGTACTTC. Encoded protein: CASSKQTAYEQYF.

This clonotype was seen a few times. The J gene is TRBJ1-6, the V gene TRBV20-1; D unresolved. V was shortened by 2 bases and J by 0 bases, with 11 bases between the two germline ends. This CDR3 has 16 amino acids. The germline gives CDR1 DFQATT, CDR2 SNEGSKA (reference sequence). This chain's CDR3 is CSARMDGSSYNSPLHF. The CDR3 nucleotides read TGCAGTGCTAGAATGGACGGGAGCTCCTATAATTCACCCCTCCACTTT.

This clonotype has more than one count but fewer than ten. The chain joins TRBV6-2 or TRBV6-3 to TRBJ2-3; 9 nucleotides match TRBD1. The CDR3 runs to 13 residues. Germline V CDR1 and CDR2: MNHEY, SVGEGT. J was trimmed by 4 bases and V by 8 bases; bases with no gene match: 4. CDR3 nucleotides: TGTGCCAGCGGAACAGGGGGCTCAGATACGCAGTATTTT. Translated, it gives CASGTGGSDTQYF.

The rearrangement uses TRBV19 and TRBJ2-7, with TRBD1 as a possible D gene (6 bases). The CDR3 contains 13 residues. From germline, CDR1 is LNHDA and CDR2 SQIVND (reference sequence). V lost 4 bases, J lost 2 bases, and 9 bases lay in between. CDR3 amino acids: CASSNGQTYEQYF. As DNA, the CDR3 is TGTGCCAGTAGTAATGGACAGACCTACGAGCAGTACTTC.

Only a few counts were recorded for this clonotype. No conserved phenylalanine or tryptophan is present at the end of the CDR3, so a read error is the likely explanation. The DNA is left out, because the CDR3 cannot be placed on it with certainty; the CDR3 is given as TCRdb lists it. The CDR3 spells CASSYGGGE. V gene TRBV6-5 combines with J gene TRBJ2-1; the DNA was not compared with TRBD2, the D call given in the table. Germline values: CDR1 MNHEY, CDR2 SVGAGI. The CDR3 totals 9 residues, both ends included.

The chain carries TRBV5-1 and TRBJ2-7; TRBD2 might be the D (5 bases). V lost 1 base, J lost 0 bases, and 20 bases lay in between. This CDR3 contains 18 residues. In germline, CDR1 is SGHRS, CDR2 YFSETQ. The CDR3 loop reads CASSLSVAGRGSSYEQYF. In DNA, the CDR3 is TGCGCCAGCAGCTTGAGTGTAGCAGGACGGGGAAGCTCCTACGAGCAGTACTTC.

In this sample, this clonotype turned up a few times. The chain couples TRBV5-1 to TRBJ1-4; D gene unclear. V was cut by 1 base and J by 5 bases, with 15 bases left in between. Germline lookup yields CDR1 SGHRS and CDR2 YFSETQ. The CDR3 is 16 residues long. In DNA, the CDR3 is TGCGCCAGCAGCTTGTCGGCGGGGTATGGGAATGAAAAACTGTTTTTT. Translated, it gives CASSLSAGYGNEKLFF.

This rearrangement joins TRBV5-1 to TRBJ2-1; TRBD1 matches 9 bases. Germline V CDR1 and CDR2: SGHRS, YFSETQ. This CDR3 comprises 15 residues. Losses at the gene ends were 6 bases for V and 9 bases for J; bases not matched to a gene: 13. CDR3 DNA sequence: TGCGCCAGCACCGTCCCGGGACAGGGACAGGGTGAGCAGTTCTTC. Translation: CASTVPGQGQGEQFF.

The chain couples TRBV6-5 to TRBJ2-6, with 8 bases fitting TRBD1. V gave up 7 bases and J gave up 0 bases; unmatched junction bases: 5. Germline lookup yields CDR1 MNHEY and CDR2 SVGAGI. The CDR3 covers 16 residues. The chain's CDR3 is CASKGRGPSGANVLTF. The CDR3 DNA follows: TGTGCCAGCAAGGGCAGGGGGCCCTCTGGGGCCAACGTCCTGACTTTC.

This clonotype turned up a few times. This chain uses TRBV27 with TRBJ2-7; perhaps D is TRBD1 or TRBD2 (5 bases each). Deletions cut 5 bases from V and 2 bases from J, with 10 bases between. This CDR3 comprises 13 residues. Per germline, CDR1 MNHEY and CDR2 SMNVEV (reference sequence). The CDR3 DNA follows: TGTGCCAGCAGTGAGTCGGGACCCTACGAGCAGTACTTC. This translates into CASSESGPYEQYF.

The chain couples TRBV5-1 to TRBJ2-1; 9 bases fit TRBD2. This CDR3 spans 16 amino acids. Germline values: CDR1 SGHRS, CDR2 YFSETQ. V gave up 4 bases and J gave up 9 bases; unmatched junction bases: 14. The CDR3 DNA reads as TGCGCCAGCAGCACCCGGGATAATAGCGGGAGTGGTGAGCAGTTCTTC. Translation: CASSTRDNSGSGEQFF.